One and the same sample provided the 20 T cell receptor beta chains below, sequenced in a study of blood T cell repertoires in COVID-19. Clones were read by immunoSEQ multiplex PCR, and TCRdb kept only the in-frame ones, dropping some. Among about 71,000 clones listed, 80% to 90% were seen once. Specimen: peripheral blood. The receptors were sampled from a man in his forties or fifties with active COVID-19.

The chain joins TRBV6-5 to TRBJ1-4; 7 bases map to TRBD1. Per germline, CDR1 MNHEY and CDR2 SVGAGI. The trim removed 4 bases at V and 8 bases at J, leaving 7 bases unmatched. The CDR3 extends over 14 amino acids. The CDR3 spells CASSFGRQGEKLFF. The CDR3 region has the DNA TGTGCCAGCAGTTTCGGAAGACAGGGAGAAAAACTGTTTTTT.

This clone was counted only a few times. This chain joins TRBV5-5 and TRBJ2-1; D ambiguous. V was cut by 2 bases and J by 3 bases, with 3 bases left in between. This CDR3 has 12 amino acids. Germline CDR1 SGHKS, CDR2 YYEKEE (reference sequence). This CDR3 is CASSFRYNEQFF. The CDR3 nucleotides read TGTGCCAGCAGCTTCCGCTACAATGAGCAGTTCTTC.

The V gene is TRBV15, the J gene TRBJ1-4, with 8 bases aligning to TRBD1. Germline CDR1 is LNHNV and CDR2 is YYDKDF (reference sequence). Losses at the gene ends were 2 bases for V and 2 bases for J; bases not matched to a gene: 13. The CDR3 has 19 amino acids. The CDR3 is CATSRTDRGGPGTNEKLFF. As DNA, the CDR3 is TGTGCCACCAGCAGAACCGACAGGGGTGGACCAGGGACTAATGAAAAACTGTTTTTT.

The genes are TRBV7-9 and TRBJ1-3; D ambiguous. This CDR3 is 15 amino acids long. CDR1 and CDR2 from the germline V gene are SEHNR and FQNEAQ (reference sequence). V dropped 6 bases and J dropped 2 bases, with 14 bases sitting between them. CDR3 sequence: CASSPGRTAGNTIYF. The DNA of the CDR3 is TGTGCCAGCAGTCCTGGCAGGACTGCTGGAAACACCATATATTTT.

The rearrangement joins TRBV3-1 (or the pseudogene TRBV3-2) to TRBJ2-3; 9 positions match TRBD2. CDR3 length: 16 amino acids. With V trimmed by 0 bases and J by 8 bases, 9 bases remained unmatched. From germline, CDR1 is LGHDT and CDR2 YNNKEL (reference sequence). The CDR3 DNA sequence: TGTGCCAGCAGCCAAGAATTCGCTAGCGGGGCAGGTACGCAGTATTTT. This translates into CASSQEFASGAGTQYF.

This chain links TRBV20-1 with TRBJ2-1; D is possibly TRBD1 (5 bases). From germline, CDR1 is DFQATT and CDR2 SNEGSKA (reference sequence). This CDR3 is built from 11 residues. V lost 3 bases, J lost 6 bases, and 6 bases lay in between. Here the CDR3 reads CSASGANEQFF. The CDR3 nucleotides are TGCAGTGCTAGTGGGGCCAATGAGCAGTTCTTC.

This chain uses TRBV3-1 (or the pseudogene TRBV3-2) with TRBJ2-7; D is possibly TRBD2 (6 bases). Germline CDR1 reads LGHDT; CDR2 reads YNNKEL (reference sequence). CDR3 length: 16 residues. Trimming stripped 0 bases from V and 2 bases from J, with 14 bases between. The chain's CDR3 is CASSQEMGLFPYEQYF. The CDR3 DNA reads TGTGCCAGCAGCCAAGAGATGGGACTTTTCCCCTACGAGCAGTACTTC.

CDR3 amino acids: CASSALWDGQGKFIQYF. CDR3 sequence (DNA): TGTGCCAGCTCCGCGCTATGGGACGGACAGGGGAAGTTCATTCAGTACTTC. The V call is TRBV18, the J call TRBJ2-4; 9 nucleotides align to TRBD1. CDR1 KGHSH and CDR2 LQKENI come from the germline V gene. Germline trimming cut 6 bases from V and 9 bases from J; bases unmatched to any gene: 18. The CDR3 consists of 17 residues.

The chain carries TRBV2 and TRBJ2-3, with 8 nucleotides matching TRBD2. The CDR3 is 15 amino acids. The V and J ends lost 8 bases and 3 bases, in that order; junction bases with no gene match: 10. CDR1 and CDR2 from the germline V gene are SNHLY and FYNNEI. The CDR3 coding sequence is TGTGCCAGCGAATGGTCGGGGGGGCCAACAGATACGCAGTATTTT. Amino acids: CASEWSGGPTDTQYF. Combining the CDR3 with reference TRBV2 and TRBJ2-3 gives the whole variable domain EPEVTQTPSHQVTQMGQEVILRCVPISNHLYFYWYRQILGQKVEFLVSFYNNEISEKSEIFDDQFSVERPDGSNFTLKIRSTKLEDSAMYFCASEWSGGPTDTQYFGPGTRLTVL.

In this sample, this clone turned up a few times. The chain has TRBV12-3 or TRBV12-4 and TRBJ1-5; D gene unclear. The CDR3 extends over 12 amino acids. Trimming cost V 3 bases and J 11 bases, with 11 bases left between them. This CDR3 reads CASSFGPSTQHF. Written as DNA, the CDR3 is TGTGCCAGCAGTTTCGGCCCTAGCACCCAGCATTTT.

J is TRBJ2-7 and V is TRBV30, with D possibly TRBD1 on 6 matching bases. This CDR3 contains 16 residues. The V end lost 0 bases, the J end lost 1 base, and 16 bases lay between the germline ends. Germline CDR1 reads GTSNPN; CDR2 reads SVGIG (reference sequence). The CDR3 DNA reads as TGTGCCTGGAGTGTTCGCGCAGGGGCAATTTCCTACGAGCAGTACTTC. It yields the protein CAWSVRAGAISYEQYF.

This rearrangement joins TRBV15 to TRBJ2-7; the D gene is possibly TRBD1 (5 bases). Per the germline V gene, CDR1 is LNHNV and CDR2 is YYDKDF (reference sequence). The CDR3 totals 16 residues. Trimming shortened V by 0 bases and J by 0 bases, and 12 bases separated the two germline ends. CDR3 protein: CATSRDLGDSSYEQYF. The CDR3 nucleotides read TGTGCCACCAGCAGAGATCTCGGAGACAGCTCCTACGAGCAGTACTTC.

The J gene is TRBJ1-4, the V gene TRBV19; D might be TRBD1 (6 bases). V lost 7 bases, J lost 4 bases, and 16 bases lay in between. This CDR3 spans 15 amino acids. Germline lookup yields CDR1 LNHDA and CDR2 SQIVND (reference sequence). The CDR3 loop reads CASTRKGHNNEKLFF. The CDR3 DNA reads TGTGCCAGTACCCGGAAGGGACATAATAATGAAAAACTGTTTTTT.

V and J are TRBV5-1 and TRBJ2-2; tentatively, D is TRBD2 (6 bases). From germline, CDR1 is SGHRS and CDR2 YFSETQ. The V gene lost 0 bases and the J gene lost 3 bases, with 12 bases spanning the gap. This CDR3 region has 16 residues. CDR3 sequence reads: CASSLAGGTYTGELFF. Written as DNA, the CDR3 is TGCGCCAGCAGCTTGGCCGGCGGGACCTACACCGGGGAGCTGTTTTTT.

The chain employs TRBV27 and TRBJ2-7; TRBD1 aligns across 7 bases. Trimming at V came to 2 bases and at J to 5 bases, leaving 3 bases not matched to a gene. The CDR3 totals 13 residues. Germline lookup yields CDR1 MNHEY and CDR2 SMNVEV (reference sequence). CDR3 region: CASSLIGGDEQYF. The CDR3 DNA reads TGTGCCAGCAGTTTAATAGGGGGCGACGAGCAGTACTTC.

The DNA for the CDR3 is TGTGCTAGTGGTTCCCCGTTTGACACTGAAGCTTTCTTT. Encoded protein: CASGSPFDTEAFF. V gene TRBV12-5 combines with J gene TRBJ1-1; D is undetermined. Germline V gene lookup returns CDR1 LGHNT and CDR2 FRNRAP. Trimming left V 4 bases short and J 3 bases short, with 9 bases between. This CDR3 comprises 13 residues.

This clone came up a few times. J is TRBJ2-2 and V is TRBV20-1, with no clear D. The V gene's germline CDR1 is DFQATT and CDR2 SNEGSKA (reference sequence). The CDR3 spans 14 residues. The ends were cut back, 3 bases at V and 7 bases at J, with 15 bases in the middle. CDR3 in amino acids: CSASDRRRGGELFF. For the CDR3, the DNA is TGCAGTGCTAGTGACCGAAGACGCGGCGGGGAGCTGTTTTTT.

This clone was observed a few times. V gene TRBV4-1 combines with J gene TRBJ1-5; 8 nucleotides line up with TRBD1. V trimming: 6 bases; J trimming: 4 bases; junction bases outside the gene matches: 5. The CDR3 consists of 14 residues. Per germline, CDR1 MGHRA and CDR2 YSYEKL. CDR3 coding DNA: TGCGCCAGCAGTCGGACAGGGACAAATCAGCCCCAGCATTTT. Its translation: CASSRTGTNQPQHF.

This sequence joins TRBV2 and TRBJ2-3; TRBD1 agrees at 9 bases. The CDR3 covers 15 residues. Trimming cost V 4 bases and J 4 bases; bases outside gene matches: 6. The germline V gene encodes CDR1 SNHLY and CDR2 FYNNEI. CDR3 in amino acids: CASSVLDRGADTQYF. For the CDR3, the DNA is TGTGCCAGCAGTGTCCTGGACAGGGGCGCAGATACGCAGTATTTT.

In its sample, this clone was seen once. The CDR3 region has the DNA TGCGCCAGCAGCTTGGGCGGACAGGGCTTCACTGAAGCTTTCTTT. Translating it yields CASSLGGQGFTEAFF. The V and J genes are TRBV5-1 and TRBJ1-1; 8 nucleotides match TRBD1. The junction had 5 bases not matched to a gene; V was cut back by 0 bases and J by 4 bases. The germline CDR1 and CDR2 sequences are SGHRS and YFSETQ. The CDR3 runs 15 residues.